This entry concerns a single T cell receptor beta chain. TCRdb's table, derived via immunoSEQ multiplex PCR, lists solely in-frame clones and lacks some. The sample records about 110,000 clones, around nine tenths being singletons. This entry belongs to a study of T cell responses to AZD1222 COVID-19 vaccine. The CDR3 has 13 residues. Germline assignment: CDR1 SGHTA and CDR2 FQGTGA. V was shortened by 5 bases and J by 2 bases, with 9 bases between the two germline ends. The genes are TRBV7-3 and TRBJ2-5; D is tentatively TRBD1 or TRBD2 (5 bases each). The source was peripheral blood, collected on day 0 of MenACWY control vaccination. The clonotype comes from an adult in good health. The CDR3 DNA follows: TGTGCCAGCAGCAACGGGGCTCAAGAGACCCAGTACTTC. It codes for CASSNGAQETQYF.